This T cell receptor (beta chain) came from a study of T cell clusters in autoimmune cytopenias. Study in general: Per sample, median TRB depth was approximately 50,000 reads, yielding a median approximately 2,400 distinct clonotypes.

This CDR3 has 15 amino acids. TRB amplification used 250 ng of peripheral blood genomic DNA. Judged by frequency, this clonotype is medium-sized. The antigen is not known. Whole-study results and caveats: Exclusive TRB clusters were almost three-fold more numerous in healthy donors than in active autoimmune hepatitis. Primary autoimmune cytopenia patients seemingly lacked the physiological T cell clusters found in healthy donors.

TRB was amplified by touch-down multiplex PCR, primer pools A and B combined. TCRdb re-called the multiplex PCR reads, yielding one record per CDR3 amino acid sequence without DNA. The data show 1,500 to 2,500 distinct CDR3 sequences, and the top ten clones hold roughly 29%. The sequenced sample was peripheral blood. The V and J genes are TRBV12-3 or TRBV12-4 and TRBJ2-2; TCRdb outputs TRBD2, but without DNA this stays unchecked. The origin of this receptor is a human donor with an autoimmune cytopenia or autoimmune hepatitis (not recorded which). The CDR3 spells CASSGGAGNTGELFF.